This entry lists 13 T cell receptor beta chains sequenced from one sample in a study of shared clonotypes between healthy human individuals. Here immunoSEQ multiplex PCR was the method, and the copy in TCRdb shows in-frame clones only, minus some. Among nearly 500,000 clones listed, about three quarters were seen once. The sequenced sample was PBMCs. Every receptor here comes from a woman aged 40 to 50 in good health. Some clones in this sample may be carry-over from other donors' samples.

The gene calls are TRBV29-1 and TRBJ2-2; possibly TRBD2 for D (5 bases). The CDR3 length is 14 residues. Germline V gene lookup returns CDR1 SQVTM and CDR2 ANQGSEA. With 4 bases removed from V and 0 bases from J, the gap between germline ends came to 9 bases. In DNA form, the CDR3 reads TGCAGCGTTGGGGGAGCTTCGAACACCGGGGAGCTGTTTTTT. As protein: CSVGGASNTGELFF.

The gene calls are TRBV30 and TRBJ2-3; 7 bases match TRBD2. The CDR3 extends over 13 amino acids. The ends lost 4 bases at V and 2 bases at J; junction bases unmatched: 3. Per the germline V gene, CDR1 is GTSNPN and CDR2 is SVGIG (reference sequence). CDR3 nucleotide sequence: TGTGCCTGGATAGGGACTATCACAGATACGCAGTATTTT. Its translation: CAWIGTITDTQYF.

This clone was counted once. V gene TRBV7-9 combines with J gene TRBJ1-1; TRBD1 might be the D (6 bases). CDR3 length: 15 amino acids. V dropped 8 bases and J dropped 4 bases, with 20 bases sitting between them. Per the germline V gene, CDR1 is SEHNR and CDR2 is FQNEAQ (reference sequence). CDR3: CASLVGAEAVTEAFF. The DNA for the CDR3 is TGTGCCAGCCTCGTGGGGGCAGAGGCCGTCACTGAAGCTTTCTTT. The entire variable domain, with the rest obtained from reference TRBV7-9 and TRBJ1-1, is as follows: DTGVSQNPRHKITKRGQNVTFRCDPISEHNRLYWYRQTLGQGPEFLTYFQNEAQLEKSRLLSDRFSAERPKGSFSTLEIQRTEQGDSAMYLCASLVGAEAVTEAFFGQGTRLTVV.

CDR3 coding DNA: TGCGCCAGCAGCTTGGAGGCGCGACAGGGCCTTACCCAGTACTTC. Protein sequence: CASSLEARQGLTQYF. V is TRBV5-1 and J is TRBJ2-5; 7 nucleotides agree with TRBD1. The V gene end was trimmed by 0 bases and the J gene end by 8 bases; junction bases not matched to a gene: 10. CDR1 and CDR2 (germline): SGHRS, YFSETQ. The CDR3 runs 15 residues. Full variable domain (outside the CDR3, taken from reference TRBV5-1 and TRBJ2-5): KAGVTQTPRYLIKTRGQQVTLSCSPISGHRSVSWYQQTPGQGLQFLFEYFSETQRNKGNFPGRFSGRQFSNSRSEMNVSTLELGDSALYLCASSLEARQGLTQYFGPGTRLLVL.

This chain links TRBV27 with TRBJ1-1; possibly TRBD1 for D (5 bases). V was clipped by 3 bases and J by 7 bases, with 18 bases between them. This CDR3 is 15 amino acids long. Germline lookup yields CDR1 MNHEY and CDR2 SMNVEV (reference sequence). In DNA, the CDR3 is TGTGCCAGCAGTTTTGGGGCGGTCATCGTTGATGAAGCTTTCTTT. It encodes CASSFGAVIVDEAFF.

This rearrangement joins TRBV27 to TRBJ1-2; 7 bases are a match to TRBD1. There are 15 residues in the CDR3. V gave up 4 bases and J gave up 4 bases; unmatched junction bases: 9. In germline, CDR1 is MNHEY, CDR2 SMNVEV (reference sequence). The CDR3 sequence is CASSSLTGFSYGYTF. Written as DNA, the CDR3 is TGTGCCAGCAGTTCCCTGACAGGGTTTAGCTATGGCTACACCTTC.

On this clone: The sample holds other DNA sequences that translate to the same CDR3. The chain is built from TRBV29-1 and TRBJ1-1; no clear D gene. The CDR3 spans 11 residues. V dropped 4 bases and J dropped 1 base, with 4 bases sitting between them. Germline-derived CDR1 and CDR2 are SQVTM and ANQGSEA. CDR3 DNA sequence: TGCAGCGTTGTACCGAACACTGAAGCTTTCTTT. Translating gives CSVVPNTEAFF.

This chain joins TRBV27 and TRBJ2-3; a weak D match, TRBD2 (6 bases). CDR3 length equals 19 residues. Germline V gene sequence: CDR1 MNHEY, CDR2 SMNVEV (reference sequence). The germline V and J ends were trimmed by 10 bases and 0 bases, with 29 bases remaining between them. DNA of the CDR3: TGTGCCAATATGGGGGGAATGCCATCCCGAGGGGCTAGCACAGATACGCAGTATTTT. This gives the protein CANMGGMPSRGASTDTQYF.

The rearrangement uses TRBV5-1 and TRBJ1-4; 9 nucleotides align to TRBD1. Losses at the gene ends were 3 bases for V and 8 bases for J; bases not matched to a gene: 8. The germline gives CDR1 SGHRS, CDR2 YFSETQ. This CDR3 has 15 amino acids. CDR3 amino acids: CASSSRDRDVEKLFF. The CDR3 DNA is TGCGCCAGCAGCTCCCGGGACAGGGATGTGGAAAAACTGTTTTTT.

This clone occurred once. The chain is built from TRBV5-1 and TRBJ2-1; 9 nucleotides agree with TRBD1. CDR1 SGHRS and CDR2 YFSETQ come from the germline V gene. The CDR3 length is 14 residues. V lost 2 bases and J lost 7; bases outside the gene matches: 4. This CDR3 is CASSFGTGLNEQFF. The CDR3 DNA reads TGCGCCAGCAGCTTTGGGACAGGGCTGAATGAGCAGTTCTTC.

V and J are TRBV7-8 and TRBJ2-7; TRBD2 is a possible D gene (6 bases). V lost 1 base, J lost 0 bases, and 16 bases lay in between. The CDR3 has 17 amino acids. CDR1 is SGHVS, CDR2 FQNEAQ, per germline. The CDR3 loop reads CASSLVSGGTLSYEQYF. Here the CDR3 DNA reads TGTGCCAGCAGCTTAGTAAGTGGCGGGACCCTCTCCTACGAGCAGTACTTC.

A note on this clone: At one end, the junction sequence differs from germline, possibly due to a read error. CDR3 sequence: CASSSGLAGETQYF. The CDR3 DNA sequence: TGTGCTAGCAGCTCGGGACTAGCGGGGGAGACCCAGTACTTC. The chain links TRBV7-7 to TRBJ2-5, with TRBD2 identical over 13 bases. This CDR3 spans 14 amino acids. The germline gives CDR1 SSHAT, CDR2 FNYEAQ (reference sequence).

The genes are TRBV7-8 and TRBJ2-7, with TRBD1 identical over 11 bases. From germline, CDR1 is SGHVS and CDR2 FQNEAQ. This CDR3 spans 15 amino acids. Losses at the gene ends were 2 bases for V and 2 bases for J; bases not matched to a gene: 2. As DNA, the CDR3 is TGTGCCAGCAGCTTAAGGGGACAGGGGGCCTACGAGCAGTACTTC. Encoded protein: CASSLRGQGAYEQYF.